Below, 31 T cell receptor beta chains from the same sample are listed, as sequenced in a study of blood T cell repertoires in COVID-19. Assay used: immunoSEQ multiplex PCR; TCRdb lists only in-frame clones, some missing. The table includes about 340,000 clones, 80% to 90% detected once. Sequenced: peripheral blood. These receptors were taken from a woman aged 50 to 60 with COVID-19, enrolled during active disease.

The gene calls are TRBV5-1 and TRBJ2-2; the match to TRBD2 covers 10 bases. The CDR3 loop spans 15 amino acids. Germline V gives CDR1 SGHRS, CDR2 YFSETQ. Trimming took 0 bases from V and 6 from J; bases not matched to a gene: 2. CDR3 in amino acids: CASSLASGSSGELFF. The CDR3 nucleotides read TGCGCCAGCAGCTTGGCTAGCGGGAGCTCCGGGGAGCTGTTTTTT.

This clone was seen once. This rearrangement joins TRBV6-5 to TRBJ1-4, with 9 bases fitting TRBD1. This CDR3 comprises 15 residues. Losses at the gene ends were 2 bases for V and 8 bases for J; bases not matched to a gene: 6. Germline lookup yields CDR1 MNHEY and CDR2 SVGAGI. CDR3 residues: CASSYRTGEGEKLFF. The CDR3 DNA reads as TGTGCCAGCAGTTACCGGACAGGGGAGGGGGAAAAACTGTTTTTT.

V usage is TRBV7-2 and J usage is TRBJ2-1; 9 bases fit TRBD2. Trimming took 3 bases from V and 3 from J; bases not matched to a gene: 3. The CDR3 sequence is 15 residues long. From germline, CDR1 is SGHTA and CDR2 FQGNSA. For the CDR3, the DNA is TGTGCCAGCAGCTTCGGGACTAGCTTCTACAATGAGCAGTTCTTC. Translation gives CASSFGTSFYNEQFF.

Written as DNA, the CDR3 is TGTGCCACCAGTGATTACAGGGATTCGGGGGAGCTGTTTTTT. This sequence encodes CATSDYRDSGELFF. The rearrangement links TRBV24-1 to TRBJ2-2; D may be TRBD1 (6 bases). This CDR3 is built from 14 residues. Germline V gene sequence: CDR1 KGHDR, CDR2 SFDVKD. Trimming stripped 2 bases from V and 8 bases from J, with 11 bases between.

The rearrangement uses TRBV6-5 and TRBJ1-1; D not certain. Trimming removed 5 bases from V and 11 bases from J, with 18 bases in between. Germline CDR1 MNHEY, CDR2 SVGAGI. This CDR3 region has 13 residues. CDR3: CASSMGAPVSAFF. CDR3 coding DNA: TGTGCCAGCAGTATGGGCGCCCCCGTTTCGGCTTTCTTT.

The V and J genes are TRBV6-5 and TRBJ2-7; D gene uncertain. Germline CDR1 MNHEY, CDR2 SVGAGI. V was clipped by 5 bases and J by 3 bases, with 14 bases between them. The CDR3 totals 14 residues. Here the CDR3 reads CASSPPLTHYEQYF. The CDR3 nucleotides are TGTGCCAGCAGTCCCCCTTTGACACACTACGAGCAGTACTTC.

The V call is TRBV3-1 (or the pseudogene TRBV3-2), the J call TRBJ2-5, with 9 bases fitting TRBD2. Germline CDR1 LGHDT, CDR2 YNNKEL (reference sequence). V trimming: 3 bases; J trimming: 3 bases; junction bases outside the gene matches: 14. There are 18 residues in the CDR3. This CDR3 is CASSHTPGVAGVEETQYF. In DNA form, the CDR3 reads TGTGCCAGCAGCCACACTCCGGGGGTAGCGGGAGTAGAAGAGACCCAGTACTTC.

The rearrangement joins TRBV18 to TRBJ2-1; possible D gene TRBD1, 6 bases. Trimming removed 3 bases at V and 7 bases at J, with 10 bases between. The CDR3 runs to 13 residues. Germline V gene lookup returns CDR1 KGHSH and CDR2 LQKENI. The CDR3 sequence: CASSPRQENEQFF. CDR3 bases: TGTGCCAGCTCACCTCGACAGGAAAATGAGCAGTTCTTC.

The V call is TRBV29-1, the J call TRBJ1-2, with 7 bases matching TRBD1. The ends lost 3 bases at V and 7 bases at J; junction bases unmatched: 11. The CDR3 is 14 residues long. Germline CDR1 reads SQVTM; CDR2 reads ANQGSEA. For the CDR3, the DNA is TGCAGCGTTGAGAGGGGGCAGGGGATTGTTGGCTACACCTTC. Its translation is CSVERGQGIVGYTF.

V and J are TRBV6-2 or TRBV6-3 and TRBJ2-7, with a tentative D call TRBD2 (7 bases). V was trimmed by 0 bases and J by 4 bases, leaving 22 bases between them. The CDR3 is 18 residues long. Germline lookup yields CDR1 MNHEY and CDR2 SVGEGT. The CDR3 loop reads CASSYSVIDGGARYEQYF. CDR3 bases: TGTGCCAGCAGTTACTCGGTAATTGATGGGGGGGCTCGTTACGAGCAGTACTTC.

The chain uses TRBV27 and TRBJ1-2, with D uncertain. Trimming stripped 6 bases from V and 3 bases from J, with 11 bases between. The germline gives CDR1 MNHEY, CDR2 SMNVEV (reference sequence). This CDR3 spans 13 amino acids. In nucleotides, the CDR3 is TGTGCCAGCAGGCCGAGTGTCGACTATGGCTACACCTTC. It encodes CASRPSVDYGYTF.

CDR3 nucleotides: TGTGCCAGTAGTTTCACAGGGGTGACCTACAATGAGCAGTTCTTC. Residues: CASSFTGVTYNEQFF. The V and J genes are TRBV19 and TRBJ2-1; 7 nucleotides agree with TRBD1. The V gene's germline CDR1 is LNHDA and CDR2 SQIVND (reference sequence). The CDR3 has 15 residues. The V segment lost 5 bases and the J segment 2 bases; nucleotides outside the gene matches: 6.

The chain recombines TRBV7-9 with TRBJ1-2, with 8 bases that match TRBD1. The V and J ends lost 3 bases and 2 bases, in that order; junction bases with no gene match: 2. This CDR3 has 14 residues. In germline, CDR1 is SEHNR, CDR2 FQNEAQ (reference sequence). The CDR3 reads CASSFRDRNYGYTF. CDR3 nucleotide sequence: TGTGCCAGCAGCTTCCGGGACAGGAACTATGGCTACACCTTC.

The chain has TRBV7-9 and TRBJ1-2, with 7 bases matching TRBD1. V shed 5 bases, J shed 8 bases, and the junction held 8 bases outside the gene matches. The CDR3 totals 13 residues. CDR1 is SEHNR, CDR2 FQNEAQ, per germline (reference sequence). Here the CDR3 reads CASSARGHPGYTF. Here the CDR3 DNA reads TGTGCCAGCAGCGCGAGGGGGCACCCGGGCTACACCTTC.

This clone was seen more than once but under ten times. The chain links TRBV6-6 to TRBJ2-7; D is possibly TRBD1 (5 bases). Germline CDR1 and CDR2: MNHNY and SVGAGI (reference sequence). The CDR3 runs 13 residues. Trimming took 2 bases from V and 0 from J, leaving 5 bases between them. The DNA of the CDR3 is TGTGCCAGCAGTTACGACAGCTCCTACGAGCAGTACTTC. It is translated as CASSYDSSYEQYF.

This clone was observed a handful of times. CDR3 region: CASSPEGGLAGGLHKNIQYF. The CDR3, as DNA: TGTGCCAGCAGCCCAGAAGGCGGACTAGCGGGAGGGCTGCACAAAAACATTCAGTACTTC. The chain has TRBV9 and TRBJ2-4, with 15 bases lining up with TRBD2. CDR1 and CDR2 (germline): SGDLS, YYNGEE. The CDR3 runs to 20 residues. The V segment lost 4 bases and the J segment 3 bases; nucleotides outside the gene matches: 14.

The chain carries TRBV5-6 and TRBJ2-2, with D perhaps TRBD1 (5 bases). Germline-derived CDR1 and CDR2 are SGHDT and YYEEEE. The CDR3 contains 14 residues. Trimming cost V 2 bases and J 1 base, with 6 bases left between them. The CDR3 sequence is CASSFQGNTGELFF. The CDR3 DNA sequence: TGTGCCAGCAGCTTTCAGGGGAACACCGGGGAGCTGTTTTTT.

The rearrangement joins TRBV19 to TRBJ1-5; possible D gene TRBD1, 5 bases. The CDR3 runs 14 residues. The germline V gene has CDR1 LNHDA and CDR2 SQIVND (reference sequence). V lost 3 bases to trimming and J lost 3 bases, with 9 bases between them. CDR3 loop: CASSISGINQPQHF. The CDR3 DNA reads as TGTGCCAGTAGTATTTCAGGGATCAATCAGCCCCAGCATTTT.

In this sample, this clone turned up once. The gene calls are TRBV7-9 and TRBJ2-2; TRBD2 aligns across 9 bases. With V trimmed by 5 bases and J by 5 bases, 6 bases remained unmatched. In germline, CDR1 is SEHNR, CDR2 FQNEAQ (reference sequence). The CDR3 contains 15 residues. CDR3 sequence (DNA): TGTGCCAGCAGCGGGCTCAGCGGGAGGACCGGGGAGCTGTTTTTT. It translates to CASSGLSGRTGELFF.

Regarding this clone: The junction and the germline gene differ at one end; a read error may be behind it. The CDR3 reads CASGEGVPDF. As DNA, the CDR3 is TGTGCCAGCGGTGAGGGGGTTCCGGATTTT. This chain uses TRBV6-6 with TRBJ2-3, with D possibly being TRBD1 (6 bases). The CDR3 has 10 amino acids. The germline CDR1 and CDR2 sequences are MNHNY and SVGAGI (reference sequence).

The rearrangement joins TRBV7-8 to TRBJ2-3, with 12 positions matching TRBD2. The CDR3 consists of 22 residues. Germline assignment: CDR1 SGHVS and CDR2 FQNEAQ. Unmatched junction bases numbered 27, after V lost 5 bases and J lost 6 bases. DNA of the CDR3: TGTGCCAGCAGCACCTACCGAGATTCTAGCGGGAGGGCGAAGGGGGTAAGGGATACGCAGTATTTT. Its protein is CASSTYRDSSGRAKGVRDTQYF.

V is TRBV14 and J is TRBJ1-1; perhaps TRBD1 as D (5 bases). This CDR3 has 14 residues. Trimming left V 7 bases short and J 8 bases short, with 20 bases between. From germline, CDR1 is SGHDN and CDR2 FVKESK. CDR3 DNA sequence: TGTGCCAGCACCTTGGGGGGAGCGTCTGGCGAAGCTTTCTTT. As protein: CASTLGGASGEAFF. The variable domain in full, with the rest retrieved from reference TRBV14 and TRBJ1-1, is EAGVTQFPSHSVIEKGQTVTLRCDPISGHDNLYWYRRVMGKEIKFLLHFVKESKQDESGMPNNRFLAERTGGTYSTLKVQPAELEDSGVYFCASTLGGASGEAFFGQGTRLTVV.

The rearrangement joins TRBV19 to TRBJ2-5; D is undetermined. Germline V gene lookup returns CDR1 LNHDA and CDR2 SQIVND (reference sequence). The ends were cut back, 4 bases at V and 0 bases at J, with 3 bases in the middle. The CDR3 extends over 12 amino acids. The chain's CDR3 is CASSTYQETQYF. The CDR3 DNA follows: TGTGCCAGTAGTACGTACCAAGAGACCCAGTACTTC.

The chain recombines TRBV6-6 with TRBJ2-7; 11 bases are shared with TRBD2. The CDR3 runs 15 residues. Germline assignment: CDR1 MNHNY and CDR2 SVGAGI (reference sequence). The V gene end was trimmed by 6 bases and the J gene end by 7 bases; junction bases not matched to a gene: 11. The chain's CDR3 is CASRTSGGAMGEQYF. CDR3 DNA: TGTGCCAGCAGAACTAGCGGGGGTGCCATGGGGGAGCAGTACTTC.

The V and J genes are TRBV5-1 and TRBJ1-3; 7 positions agree with TRBD1. The CDR3 extends over 18 amino acids. V was pared by 7 bases and J by 0 bases, with 16 bases of the junction left unmatched. Per germline, CDR1 SGHRS and CDR2 YFSETQ. CDR3 sequence reads: CASGREGGSFNSGNTIYF. DNA for the CDR3: TGCGCCAGCGGACGGGAAGGGGGCTCCTTCAACTCTGGAAACACCATATATTTT.

The chain combines TRBV19 with TRBJ2-7; D gene unclear. This CDR3 is built from 14 residues. The germline V gene encodes CDR1 LNHDA and CDR2 SQIVND (reference sequence). Trimming left V 6 bases short and J 0 bases short, with 12 bases between. As DNA, the CDR3 is TGTGCCAGTAGCGACTTCCTCGGCTCCTACGAGCAGTACTTC. Encoded protein: CASSDFLGSYEQYF.

V and J are TRBV11-3 and TRBJ1-2; D remains unclear. V lost 11 bases and J 7 bases, leaving 11 bases between the germline ends. This CDR3 has 10 residues. Germline V lookup: CDR1 SGHNT, CDR2 YENEEA. CDR3 amino acids: CAGSQRGYTF. CDR3 coding DNA: TGTGCCGGCTCCCAGCGTGGCTACACCTTC.

As regards this clone: Other DNA sequences of this sample code for an identical CDR3. The CDR3 DNA sequence: TGCGCCAGCAGCGCCGCTGCGGGGGGGCCCTACGAGCAGTACTTC. This codes for CASSAAAGGPYEQYF. This chain connects TRBV5-1 to TRBJ2-7; 9 bases map to TRBD2. This CDR3 has 15 residues. Germline CDR1 is SGHRS and CDR2 is YFSETQ. V lost 4 bases, J lost 2 bases, and 7 bases stayed unmatched.

The chain combines TRBV10-1 with TRBJ2-1; 14 bases line up with TRBD2. J lost 7 bases, V lost 2 bases, and 7 bases had no gene match. This CDR3 comprises 17 residues. Germline loops: CDR1 WNHNN, CDR2 SYGVQD (reference sequence). CDR3 bases: TGCGCCAGCAGTGAGACAGGGACTAGCGGGAGAGGTAATGAGCAGTTCTTC. Protein sequence: CASSETGTSGRGNEQFF.

The rearrangement links TRBV5-1 to TRBJ2-7, with 8 bases matching TRBD1. Germline loops: CDR1 SGHRS, CDR2 YFSETQ. The V segment lost 0 bases and the J segment 1 base; nucleotides outside the gene matches: 6. The CDR3 runs to 16 residues. CDR3 sequence reads: CASSLGQGPPSYEQYF. CDR3 nucleotide sequence: TGCGCCAGCAGCTTGGGACAGGGGCCTCCTTCCTACGAGCAGTACTTC.

The chain employs TRBV7-2 and TRBJ1-2; weak D call: TRBD1 (6 bases). The CDR3 is 13 amino acids. Trimming took 6 bases from V and 6 from J, leaving 14 bases between them. Germline loops: CDR1 SGHTA, CDR2 FQGNSA. The CDR3 nucleotides are TGTGCCAGCAGTCAGGCCAGACAGGATGGCTACACCTTC. This encodes CASSQARQDGYTF.